What follows describes a single TCR beta chain. Antigen specificity is unknown. Splitting of CD4+ cells produced CD45RA+ naive and CD45RA-negative memory subsets. The CDR3 extends over 13 amino acids. Germline lookup yields CDR1 KGHSH and CDR2 LQKENI. V lost 4 bases and J 7 bases, leaving 10 bases between the germline ends. This sample is part of a study of shared clonotypes between healthy human individuals. Study outcomes and limitations: Clonotype sharing among donors was thought likely to change with sequencing depth. Only blood underwent sampling, and tissue repertoires likely differ.

Method: immunoSEQ multiplex PCR; TCRdb's copy keeps in-frame clones and lacks some. The sample lists about 980,000 clones, more than 75% occurring once. The receptor comes from a man aged 18 to 29 in good health. The material sequenced was memory CD4+ T cells sorted from blood. Subset here: CD45RA-negative fraction. The genes are TRBV18 and TRBJ2-2; perhaps D is TRBD1 or TRBD2 (5 bases each). As DNA, the CDR3 is TGTGCCAGCTCACGGGAGCAGGGCGGGGAGCTGTTTTTT. It specifies CASSREQGGELFF.